The entry below describes one T cell receptor beta chain. Its specificity is unknown. The sample belongs to a study of cytomegalovirus exposure and HLA in healthy donors. The PCR used 60 Vbeta and 13 Jbeta primers. TCRdb keeps only in-frame clones here, not all; method: immunoSEQ multiplex PCR. The sample includes under 200,000 clones, over 60% of them seen just once. Findings of the study overall: For TCR beta chains, V- and J-gene trimming was later linked to a missense DCLRE1C variant. Analysis was performed later, and it showed HLA-associated TCR beta chains to be more clonally expanded than equally common others.

Trimming at V came to 7 bases and at J to 7 bases, leaving 7 bases not matched to a gene. CDR3 length equals 14 residues. CDR1 and CDR2 (germline): MNHEY, SVGAGI. The source material was PBMCs. This receptor was identified in a middle-aged man in good health and CMV-seronegative. The chain has TRBV6-5 and TRBJ1-2; 12 bases match TRBD1. As DNA, the CDR3 is TGTGCCAGCATCCCGGGACAGGGGGCCGCTGGCTACACCTTC. Its translation: CASIPGQGAAGYTF.